This record covers a single TCR beta chain. Its antigen is not known. This specimen comes from a study of T-cell memory formation after mild COVID-19. Looking at the study overall: Largely, the TCR clusters proved donor specific.

CDR3 length equals 13 residues. Trimming took 1 base from V and 7 from J; bases not matched to a gene: 4. Germline lookup yields CDR1 SGHRS and CDR2 YFSETQ. Each CDR3 protein gets one entry after TCRdb re-called the 5' RACE reads with MiXCR. The sample records some 450,000 distinct CDR3 sequences, about a sixth being singletons. Notes on the study in general: Clones that got smaller from day 15 to 85 had even CD4/CD8, while clones growing later tipped toward CD4+.

The sample was PBMCs or a T cell subset sorted from them (not recorded which). The chain carries TRBV5-1 and TRBJ1-2; TRBD1 agrees at 7 bases. The TCR sequence derives from a man aged 18-30 years who had mild COVID-19 (a few samples of this study predate the infection). Cell type and time point are not known. The CDR3 loop is CASSLQGGGGYTF. Here the CDR3 DNA reads TGCGCCAGCAGCTTGCAAGGGGGCGGTGGCTACACCTTC. Filled out from reference TRBV5-1 and TRBJ1-2, the complete variable domain reads KAGVTQTPRYLIKTRGQQVTLSCSPISGHRSVSWYQQTPGQGLQFLFEYFSETQRNKGNFPGRFSGRQFSNSRSEMNVSTLELGDSALYLCASSLQGGGGYTFGSGTRLTVV.